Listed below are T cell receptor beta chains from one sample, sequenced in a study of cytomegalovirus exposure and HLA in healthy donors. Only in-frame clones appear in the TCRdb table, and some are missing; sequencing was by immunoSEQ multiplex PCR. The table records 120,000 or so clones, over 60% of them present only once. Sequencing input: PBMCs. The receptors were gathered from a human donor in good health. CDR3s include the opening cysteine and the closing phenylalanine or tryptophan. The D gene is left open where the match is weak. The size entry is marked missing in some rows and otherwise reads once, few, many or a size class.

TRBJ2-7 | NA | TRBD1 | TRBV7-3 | TGTGCCAGCAGCCATACAGGGGCGTCCTACGAGCAGTACTTC | CASSHTGASYEQYF
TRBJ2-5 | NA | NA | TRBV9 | TGTGCCAGCAGCGTAGCCCTGGGAGGAGAGACCCAGTACTTC | CASSVALGGETQYF
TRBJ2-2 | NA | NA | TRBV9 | TGTGCCAGCAGCGTAGACAGGACCGGGGAGCTGTTTTTT | CASSVDRTGELFF
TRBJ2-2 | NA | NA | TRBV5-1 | TGCGCCAGCAGCTTGTCTTCTAGCGTCTCGAACACCGGGGAGCTGTTTTTT | CASSLSSSVSNTGELFF
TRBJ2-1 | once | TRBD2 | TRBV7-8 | TGTGCCAGCAGGACCCAGCGGGGCTACAATGAGCAGTTCTTC | CASRTQRGYNEQFF
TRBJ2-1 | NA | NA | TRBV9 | TGTGCCAGCAGCGTCGGGACAACCTCCTACAATGAGCAGTTCTTC | CASSVGTTSYNEQFF
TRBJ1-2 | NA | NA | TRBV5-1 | TGCGCCAGCAGCTCAGACGACACATTAGGTGGCTACACCTTC | CASSSDDTLGGYTF
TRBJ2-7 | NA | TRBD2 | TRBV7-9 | TGTGCCAGCAGCCCCAAGGGACTAGCGGACTACGAGCAGTACTTC | CASSPKGLADYEQYF
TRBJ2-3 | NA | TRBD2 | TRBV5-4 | TGTGCCAGCAGCCCCGGGGGGAGCGCAGATACGCAGTATTTT | CASSPGGSADTQYF
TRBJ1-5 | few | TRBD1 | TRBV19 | TGTGCCAGTAGTATATCCCGATTTGTCCGGGACAGGGGGTTTTCTCAGCCCCAGCATTTT | CASSISRFVRDRGFSQPQHF
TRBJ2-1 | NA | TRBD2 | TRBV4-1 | TGCGCCAGCAGCCAAATGGGACTAGCGGTCTACAATGAGCAGTTCTTC | CASSQMGLAVYNEQFF
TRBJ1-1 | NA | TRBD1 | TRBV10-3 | TGTGCCATCAGTGGGCAAGACAGGGTGAACACTGAAGCTTTCTTT | CAISGQDRVNTEAFF
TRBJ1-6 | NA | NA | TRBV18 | TGTGCCAGCTCACCGACAGAGCACAGCGGGAATAATTCACCCCTCCACTTT | CASSPTEHSGNNSPLHF
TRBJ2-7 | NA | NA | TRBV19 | TGTGCCAGTACGCCACCAGGGGAAGACGAGCAGTACTTC | CASTPPGEDEQYF